The 5 T cell receptor beta chains listed next were all sequenced from one sample in a study of T-cell reconstitution after alpha-beta-depleted transplantation in children. TCRbeta library preparation incorporated unique molecular identifiers. TCRdb reprocessed the PCR reads with MiXCR, giving one entry per CDR3 protein. This table holds around 530,000 distinct CDR3 sequences, 32% found once. Source: PBMCs from the stem cell graft donor, taken from the stem cell graft. The receptors stem from a human donor who donated a stem cell graft to a child with aplastic anemia.

The chain is built from TRBV11-1 and TRBJ2-6; either TRBD1 or TRBD2 may fit D (5 bases each). Looked up from germline, CDR1 is SGHAT and CDR2 is FQDESV (reference sequence). The CDR3 sequence is 18 residues long. The V and J ends lost 6 bases and 1 base respectively, with 19 bases between them. The CDR3 bases are TGTGCCAGCAGTTCAAGTGGGGCTCGAGGGTCTGGGGCCAACGTCCTGACTTTC. Translated: CASSSSGARGSGANVLTF. The full variable domain, with the rest looked up from reference TRBV11-1 and TRBJ2-6, is EAEVAQSPRYKITEKSQAVAFWCDPISGHATLYWYRQILGQGPELLVQFQDESVVDDSQLPKDRFSAERLKGVDSTLKIQPAELGDSAMYLCASSSSGARGSGANVLTFGAGSRLTVL.

This clonotype was observed a few times. The chain has TRBV5-1 and TRBJ1-2; D is unresolved. The germline V gene has CDR1 SGHRS and CDR2 YFSETQ. The V end lost 1 base, the J end lost 0 bases, and 16 bases lay between the germline ends. This CDR3 is 17 amino acids long. CDR3 amino acids: CASSLPQERSANYGYTF. Here the CDR3 DNA reads TGCGCCAGCAGCTTGCCGCAGGAAAGGTCGGCTAACTATGGCTACACCTTC.

The sample holds a few counts of this clonotype. The rearrangement joins TRBV18 to TRBJ2-1, with no clear D. V lost 4 bases, J lost 10 bases, and 14 bases lay in between. CDR1 is KGHSH, CDR2 LQKENI, per germline. This CDR3 comprises 13 residues. This CDR3 reads CASSQVVGEEQFF. The CDR3 coding sequence is TGTGCCAGCTCACAAGTCGTAGGAGAAGAGCAGTTCTTC.

The chain recombines TRBV18 with TRBJ2-7; D is unclear. CDR1 is KGHSH and CDR2 is LQKENI in the germline V gene. The CDR3 has 14 residues. Trimming cost V 2 bases and J 7 bases, with 15 bases left between them. For the CDR3, the DNA is TGTGCCAGCTCACCAGCCTATTTCTACAATGAGCAGTACTTC. Translating it yields CASSPAYFYNEQYF.

This clonotype has a handful of counts. The V call is TRBV4-3, the J call TRBJ2-3; 10 bases are a match to TRBD2. The CDR3 is made up of 16 amino acids. V lost 0 bases and J lost 4; bases outside the gene matches: 4. The germline gives CDR1 LGHNA, CDR2 YSLEER. This CDR3 is CASSQEGTSAADTQYF. The CDR3 DNA reads as TGCGCCAGCAGCCAAGAGGGGACTAGCGCTGCAGATACGCAGTATTTT.